The rows below give T cell receptor beta chains drawn from one sample of a study of cytomegalovirus exposure and HLA in healthy donors. Libraries were prepared by immunoSEQ multiplex PCR; TCRdb keeps only in-frame clonotypes and omits some of them. The data show roughly 49,000 clones, about 93% seen once. The material sequenced was PBMCs. The receptor source for this set is a woman aged 18 to 35 in good health and CMV-seropositive. The CDR3 runs from the conserved cysteine through the conserved F or W. D genes are given only for firm matches. Clone size, where shown, is once, few, many, or a class for clones that have expanded.

clone size | J gene | D gene | V gene | CDR3 protein | CDR3 DNA
NA | TRBJ1-4 | NA | TRBV7-8 | CASSLRFAGIEKLFF | TGTGCCAGCAGCCTCAGATTCGCGGGGATAGAAAAACTGTTTTTT
NA | TRBJ1-3 | NA | TRBV29-1 | CSVEVRTAGNTIYF | TGCAGCGTTGAGGTACGGACAGCCGGAAACACCATATATTTT
NA | TRBJ2-7 | NA | TRBV6-6 | CASSFGTTEQYF | TGTGCCAGCAGTTTTGGGACAACCGAGCAGTACTTC
NA | TRBJ2-1 | NA | TRBV7-2 | CASSLVGRANNEQFF | TGTGCCAGCAGCTTAGTAGGGCGGGCAAACAATGAGCAGTTCTTC
once | TRBJ2-2 | TRBD1 | TRBV19 | CASSPGQGNTGELFF | TGTGCCAGTAGTCCAGGACAGGGGAACACCGGGGAGCTGTTTTTT
NA | TRBJ2-1 | TRBD2 | TRBV5-1 | CASSTGLAGGPGEQFF | TGCGCCAGCAGCACAGGACTAGCGGGAGGGCCGGGTGAGCAGTTCTTC
NA | TRBJ1-1 | TRBD1 | TRBV18 | CASSPGQANTEAFF | TGTGCCAGCTCACCGGGACAGGCGAACACTGAAGCTTTCTTT
NA | TRBJ2-3 | NA | TRBV7-2 | CASSLAGKDTQYF | TGTGCCAGCAGCTTGGCAGGGAAGGATACGCAGTATTTT
NA | TRBJ2-1 | TRBD1 | TRBV14 | CASSQDGGDRGLHNEQFF | TGTGCCAGCAGCCAAGATGGGGGGGACAGGGGGCTCCACAATGAGCAGTTCTTC
NA | TRBJ1-1 | NA | TRBV12-2 | CASRMGQGGNTEAFF | TGTGCAAGTCGCATGGGACAGGGAGGGAACACTGAAGCTTTCTTT
NA | TRBJ2-2 | NA | TRBV11-3 | CASSKGWAVTGELFF | TGTGCCAGCAGCAAGGGGTGGGCAGTCACCGGGGAGCTGTTTTTT
NA | TRBJ2-3 | TRBD2 | TRBV28 | CASSPLKAGPTDTQYF | TGTGCCAGCAGCCCTTTAAAAGCGGGGCCCACAGATACGCAGTATTTT
NA | TRBJ2-1 | NA | TRBV18 | CASSPQGSNEQFF | TGTGCCAGCTCACCACAAGGGAGCAATGAGCAGTTCTTC
NA | TRBJ1-2 | NA | TRBV28 | CASRQINYGYTF | TGTGCCAGCCGACAGATTAACTATGGCTACACCTTC
NA | TRBJ2-3 | NA | TRBV18 | CASSSLVGGVGTDTQYF | TGTGCCAGCTCATCCCTGGTCGGGGGAGTGGGCACAGATACGCAGTATTTT
NA | TRBJ2-5 | NA | TRBV27 | CASSLAGRGTQYF | TGTGCCAGCAGTTTGGCGGGGCGGGGGACCCAGTACTTC
NA | TRBJ2-7 | NA | TRBV19 | CASSIIVGQPVREQYF | TGTGCCAGTAGTATTATTGTGGGACAACCTGTTAGGGAGCAGTACTTC
NA | TRBJ2-3 | TRBD1 | TRBV23-1 | CASSQQRGTGMSDTQYF | TGCGCCAGCAGTCAACAGAGGGGGACAGGGATGTCAGATACGCAGTATTTT